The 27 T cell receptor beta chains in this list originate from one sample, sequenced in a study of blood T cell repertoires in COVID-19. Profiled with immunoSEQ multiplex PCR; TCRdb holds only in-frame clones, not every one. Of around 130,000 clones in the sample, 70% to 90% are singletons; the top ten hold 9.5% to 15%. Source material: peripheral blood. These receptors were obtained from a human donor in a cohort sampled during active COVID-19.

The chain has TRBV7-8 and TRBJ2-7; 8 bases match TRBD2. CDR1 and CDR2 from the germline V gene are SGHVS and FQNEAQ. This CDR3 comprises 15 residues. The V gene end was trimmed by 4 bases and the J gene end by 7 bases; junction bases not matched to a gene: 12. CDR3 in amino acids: CASSYLRGGLREQYF. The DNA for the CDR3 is TGTGCCAGCAGCTACCTTCGGGGGGGCCTGAGGGAGCAGTACTTC.

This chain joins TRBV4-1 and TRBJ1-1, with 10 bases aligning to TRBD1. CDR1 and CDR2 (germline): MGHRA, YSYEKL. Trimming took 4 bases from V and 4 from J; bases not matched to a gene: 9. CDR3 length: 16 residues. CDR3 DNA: TGCGCCAGCAGCCCTTGGACAGGGGGTGGGGGCACTGAAGCTTTCTTT. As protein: CASSPWTGGGGTEAFF.

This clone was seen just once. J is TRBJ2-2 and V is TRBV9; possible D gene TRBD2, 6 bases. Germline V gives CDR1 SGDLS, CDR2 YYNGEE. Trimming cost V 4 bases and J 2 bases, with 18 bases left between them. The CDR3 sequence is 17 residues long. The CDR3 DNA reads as TGTGCCAGCAGCCCACCCCCGCGGGGACCTAACACCGGGGAGCTGTTTTTT. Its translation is CASSPPPRGPNTGELFF.

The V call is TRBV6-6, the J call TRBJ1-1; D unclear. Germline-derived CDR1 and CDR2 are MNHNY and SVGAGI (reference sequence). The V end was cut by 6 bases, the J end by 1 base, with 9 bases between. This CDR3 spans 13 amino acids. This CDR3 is CASRITENTEAFF. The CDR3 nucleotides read TGTGCCAGCAGAATTACAGAGAACACTGAAGCTTTCTTT.

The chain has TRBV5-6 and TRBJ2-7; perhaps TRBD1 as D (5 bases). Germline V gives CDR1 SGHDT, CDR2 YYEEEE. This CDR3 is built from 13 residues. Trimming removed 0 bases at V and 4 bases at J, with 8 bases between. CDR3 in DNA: TGTGCCAGCAGCTTGGAGACAGCATACGAGCAGTACTTC. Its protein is CASSLETAYEQYF.

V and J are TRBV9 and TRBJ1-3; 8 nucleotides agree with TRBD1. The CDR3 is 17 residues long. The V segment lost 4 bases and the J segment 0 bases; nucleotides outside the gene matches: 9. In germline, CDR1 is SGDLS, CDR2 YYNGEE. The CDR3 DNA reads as TGTGCCAGCAGCTTAACAGGACAGGGAACCTCTGGAAACACCATATATTTT. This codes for CASSLTGQGTSGNTIYF.

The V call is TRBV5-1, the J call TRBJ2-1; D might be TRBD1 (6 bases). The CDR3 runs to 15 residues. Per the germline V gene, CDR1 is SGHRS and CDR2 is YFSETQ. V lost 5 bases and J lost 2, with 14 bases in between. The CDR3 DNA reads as TGCGCCAGCAGTTCGGACAGAGACGCCTACAATGAGCAGTTCTTC. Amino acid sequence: CASSSDRDAYNEQFF.

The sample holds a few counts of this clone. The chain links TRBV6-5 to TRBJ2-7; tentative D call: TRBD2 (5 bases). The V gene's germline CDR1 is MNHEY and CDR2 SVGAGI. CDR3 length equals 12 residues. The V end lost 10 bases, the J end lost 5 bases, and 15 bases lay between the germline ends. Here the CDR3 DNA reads TGTGCCACTAGAAGCGGTCCCGACGAGCAGTACTTC. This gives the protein CATRSGPDEQYF.

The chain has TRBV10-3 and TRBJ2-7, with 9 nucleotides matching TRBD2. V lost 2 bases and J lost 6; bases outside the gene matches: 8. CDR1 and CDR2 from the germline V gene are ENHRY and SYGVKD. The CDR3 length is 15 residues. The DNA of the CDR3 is TGTGCCATCAGTGAGACGATAGCGGGGGAAGGCGAGCAGTACTTC. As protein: CAISETIAGEGEQYF.

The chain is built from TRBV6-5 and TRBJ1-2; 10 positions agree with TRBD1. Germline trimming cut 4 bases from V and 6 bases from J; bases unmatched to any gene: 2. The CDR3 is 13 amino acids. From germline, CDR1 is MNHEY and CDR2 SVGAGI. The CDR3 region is CASSSGTGDGYTF. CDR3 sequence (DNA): TGTGCCAGCAGTTCCGGGACAGGGGATGGCTACACCTTC.

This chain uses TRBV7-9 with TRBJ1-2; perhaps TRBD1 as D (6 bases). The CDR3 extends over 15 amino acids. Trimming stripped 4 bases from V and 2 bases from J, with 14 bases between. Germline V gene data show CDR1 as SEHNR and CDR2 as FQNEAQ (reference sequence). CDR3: CASSSSGTKNYGYTF. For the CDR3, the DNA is TGTGCCAGCAGCTCCTCCGGGACAAAAAACTATGGCTACACCTTC.

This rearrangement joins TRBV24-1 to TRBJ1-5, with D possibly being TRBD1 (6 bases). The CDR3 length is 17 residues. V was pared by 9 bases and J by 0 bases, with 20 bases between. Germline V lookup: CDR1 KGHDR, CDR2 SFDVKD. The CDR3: CATPEQRTDFSNQPQHF. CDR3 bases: TGTGCCACCCCAGAACAACGGACAGACTTTAGCAATCAGCCCCAGCATTTT.

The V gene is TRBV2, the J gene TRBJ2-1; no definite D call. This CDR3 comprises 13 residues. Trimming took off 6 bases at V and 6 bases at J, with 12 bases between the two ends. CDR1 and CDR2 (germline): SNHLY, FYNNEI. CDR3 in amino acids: CASRVTFSNEQFF. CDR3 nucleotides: TGTGCCAGCAGGGTAACCTTTAGCAATGAGCAGTTCTTC. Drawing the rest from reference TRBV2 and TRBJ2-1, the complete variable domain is EPEVTQTPSHQVTQMGQEVILRCVPISNHLYFYWYRQILGQKVEFLVSFYNNEISEKSEIFDDQFSVERPDGSNFTLKIRSTKLEDSAMYFCASRVTFSNEQFFGPGTRLTVL.

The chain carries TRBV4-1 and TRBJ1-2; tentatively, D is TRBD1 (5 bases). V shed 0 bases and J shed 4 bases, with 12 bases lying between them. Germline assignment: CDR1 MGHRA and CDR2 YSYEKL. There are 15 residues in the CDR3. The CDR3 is CASSQDSGLVYGYTF. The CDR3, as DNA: TGCGCCAGCAGCCAAGACTCAGGGCTAGTCTATGGCTACACCTTC.

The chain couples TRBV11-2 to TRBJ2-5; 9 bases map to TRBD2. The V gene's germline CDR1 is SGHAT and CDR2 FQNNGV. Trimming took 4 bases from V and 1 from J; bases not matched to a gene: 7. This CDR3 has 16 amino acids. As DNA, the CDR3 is TGTGCCAGCAGCTCCCCAGGGCGGGGGGGCCAAGAGACCCAGTACTTC. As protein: CASSSPGRGGQETQYF.

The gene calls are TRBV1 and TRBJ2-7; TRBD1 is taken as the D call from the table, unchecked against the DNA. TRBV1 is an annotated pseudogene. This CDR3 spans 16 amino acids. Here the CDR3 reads CTSSQGRDRDSYEQYF. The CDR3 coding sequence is TGCACCAGCAGCCAAGGAAGGGACAGAGACTCCTACGAGCAGTACTTC.

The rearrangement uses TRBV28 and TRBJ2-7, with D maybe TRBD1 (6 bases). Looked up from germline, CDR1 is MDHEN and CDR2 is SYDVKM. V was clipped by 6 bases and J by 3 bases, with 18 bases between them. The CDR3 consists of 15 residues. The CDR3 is CASSPPTGMGYEQYF. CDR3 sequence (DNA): TGTGCCAGCAGCCCTCCGACAGGAATGGGCTACGAGCAGTACTTC.

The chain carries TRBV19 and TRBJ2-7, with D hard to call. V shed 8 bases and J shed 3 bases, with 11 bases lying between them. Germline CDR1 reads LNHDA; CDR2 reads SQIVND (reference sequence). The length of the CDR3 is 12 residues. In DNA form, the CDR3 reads TGTGCCAGTTCAGCTAGTGACTACGAGCAGTACTTC. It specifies CASSASDYEQYF.

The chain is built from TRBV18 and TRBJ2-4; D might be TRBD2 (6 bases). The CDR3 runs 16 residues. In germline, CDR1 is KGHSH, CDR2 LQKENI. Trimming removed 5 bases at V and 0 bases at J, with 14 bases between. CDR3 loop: CASSGGPGVAKNIQYF. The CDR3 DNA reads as TGTGCCAGCTCAGGGGGTCCGGGAGTAGCCAAAAACATTCAGTACTTC.

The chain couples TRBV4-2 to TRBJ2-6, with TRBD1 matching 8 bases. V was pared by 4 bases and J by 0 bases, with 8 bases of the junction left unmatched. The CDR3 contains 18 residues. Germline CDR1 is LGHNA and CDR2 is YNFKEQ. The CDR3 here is CASSPRDRSFSGANVLTF. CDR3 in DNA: TGTGCCAGCAGCCCTCGGGACAGGTCCTTCTCTGGGGCCAACGTCCTGACTTTC.

This CDR3 reads CASSREPMNTEAFF. CDR3 bases: TGTGCCAGCAGTCGGGAGCCTATGAACACTGAAGCTTTCTTT. V and J are TRBV9 and TRBJ1-1, with D uncertain. V shed 5 bases and J shed 0 bases, with 11 bases lying between them. Per the germline V gene, CDR1 is SGDLS and CDR2 is YYNGEE. The CDR3 has 14 amino acids.

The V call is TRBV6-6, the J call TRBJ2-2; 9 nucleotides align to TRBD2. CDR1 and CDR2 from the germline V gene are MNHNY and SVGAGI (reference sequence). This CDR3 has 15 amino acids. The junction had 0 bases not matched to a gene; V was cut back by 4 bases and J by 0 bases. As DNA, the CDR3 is TGTGCCAGCAGTTTAGCGGGGGCGAACACCGGGGAGCTGTTTTTT. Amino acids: CASSLAGANTGELFF.

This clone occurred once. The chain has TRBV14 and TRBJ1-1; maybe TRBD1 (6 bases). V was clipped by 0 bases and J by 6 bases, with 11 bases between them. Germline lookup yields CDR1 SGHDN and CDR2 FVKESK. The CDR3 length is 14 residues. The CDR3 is CASSQERGLAEAFF. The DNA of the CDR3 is TGTGCCAGCAGCCAAGAGCGGGGGCTGGCTGAAGCTTTCTTT.

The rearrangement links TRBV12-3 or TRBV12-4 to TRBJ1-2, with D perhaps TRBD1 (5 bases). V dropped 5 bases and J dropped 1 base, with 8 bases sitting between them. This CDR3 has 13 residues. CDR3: CASSPGDNYGYTF. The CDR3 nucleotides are TGTGCCAGCAGTCCGGGGGATAACTATGGCTACACCTTC.

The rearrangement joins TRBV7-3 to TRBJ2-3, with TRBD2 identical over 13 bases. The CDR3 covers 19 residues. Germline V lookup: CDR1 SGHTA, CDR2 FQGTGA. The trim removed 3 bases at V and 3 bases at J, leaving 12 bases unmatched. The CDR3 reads CASSLTLPGLAGNTDTQYF. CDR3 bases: TGTGCCAGCAGCTTGACTCTTCCGGGACTAGCGGGGAATACAGATACGCAGTATTTT.

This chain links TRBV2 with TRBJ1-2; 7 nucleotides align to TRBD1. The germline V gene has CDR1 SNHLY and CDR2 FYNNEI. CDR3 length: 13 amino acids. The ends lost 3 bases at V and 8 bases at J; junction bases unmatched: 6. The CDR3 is CASSEVTGLGYTF. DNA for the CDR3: TGTGCCAGCAGTGAGGTGACAGGGCTCGGCTACACCTTC.

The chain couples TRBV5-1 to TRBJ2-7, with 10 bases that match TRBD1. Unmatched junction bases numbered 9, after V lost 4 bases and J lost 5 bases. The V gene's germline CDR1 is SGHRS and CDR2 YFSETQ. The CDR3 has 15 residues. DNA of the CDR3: TGCGCCAGCAGCAACGACAGGGGGCGGTCCAACGAGCAGTACTTC. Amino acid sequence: CASSNDRGRSNEQYF. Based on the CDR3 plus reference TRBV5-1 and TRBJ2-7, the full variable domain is KAGVTQTPRYLIKTRGQQVTLSCSPISGHRSVSWYQQTPGQGLQFLFEYFSETQRNKGNFPGRFSGRQFSNSRSEMNVSTLELGDSALYLCASSNDRGRSNEQYFGPGTRLTVT.